The 17 T cell receptor beta chains in this list originate from one sample, sequenced in a study of breast tumors, draining lymph nodes, adjacent tissues. TCRdb itself ran the multiplex PCR reads through MiXCR, one entry per CDR3 protein. The repertoire holds some 250,000 distinct CDR3 sequences, with nearly 35% as singletons. Breast cancer patients provided tissue from their axillary draining lymph nodes. Sample: axillary lymph node tissue. These receptors were collected from a female donor with breast cancer. Some clones in this sample may be carry-over from other donors' samples.

This clonotype was recorded many times. The CDR3 DNA sequence: TGTGCCAGCAGCTCAACGGCAGGGGCCGGGGAGCTGTTTTTT. Encoded protein: CASSSTAGAGELFF. The chain links TRBV9 to TRBJ2-2; perhaps TRBD1 as D (6 bases). CDR3 length: 14 residues. The V end was cut by 4 bases, the J end by 6 bases, with 13 bases between. Germline assignment: CDR1 SGDLS and CDR2 YYNGEE.

This clonotype was counted many times. The chain recombines TRBV6-5 with TRBJ1-3; D is uncertain. Germline CDR1 MNHEY, CDR2 SVGAGI. The V gene lost 5 bases and the J gene lost 0 bases, with 8 bases spanning the gap. CDR3 length: 14 residues. CDR3 sequence reads: CASSPGISGNTIYF. The CDR3 DNA reads as TGTGCCAGCAGTCCGGGAATCTCTGGAAACACCATATATTTT.

Comments on this clonotype: Given a much more abundant clone one base away, this may be a read error. The chain links TRBV9 to TRBJ1-2; TRBD1 agrees at 7 bases. The germline gives CDR1 SGDLS, CDR2 YYNGEE. V dropped 0 bases and J dropped 4; count of bases not matched to a gene: 6. CDR3 size: 15 residues. The CDR3 DNA reads as TGTGCCAGCAGCGTAGACCCAGGGGGTAGCTATGGCTACACCTTC. Protein product: CASSVDPGGSYGYTF.

This chain links TRBV12-3 or TRBV12-4 with TRBJ1-3; D unclear. The CDR3 consists of 14 residues. Trimming took off 5 bases at V and 8 bases at J, with 16 bases between the two ends. The CDR3 reads CASSDSAYGYTIYF. Written as DNA, the CDR3 is TGTGCCAGCAGTGATTCCGCCTATGGCTACACCATATATTTT.

The chain carries TRBV4-1 and TRBJ1-6, with unresolved D. The V gene lost 1 base and the J gene lost 4 bases, with 20 bases spanning the gap. The CDR3 length is 19 residues. Germline lookup yields CDR1 MGHRA and CDR2 YSYEKL. CDR3 region: CASSQVRTAYEQYNSPLHF. CDR3 DNA: TGCGCCAGCAGCCAAGTCCGAACGGCTTACGAGCAGTATAATTCACCCCTCCACTTT.

This clonotype came up a few times. The chain couples TRBV7-8 to TRBJ1-1, with 9 bases matching TRBD1. The germline V gene encodes CDR1 SGHVS and CDR2 FQNEAQ. The CDR3 runs to 15 residues. With 1 base clipped from V and 5 bases from J, the junction kept 5 bases outside the gene matches. DNA for the CDR3: TGTGCCAGCAGCTTAGACAGGGGGCGGTGGACTGAAGCTTTCTTT. This encodes CASSLDRGRWTEAFF. Full variable domain (missing parts from reference TRBV7-8 and TRBJ1-1): GAGVSQSPRYKVAKRGQDVALRCDPISGHVSLFWYQQALGQGPEFLTYFQNEAQLDKSGLPSDRFFAERPEGSVSTLKIQRTQQEDSAVYLCASSLDRGRWTEAFFGQGTRLTVV.

This clonotype has at least ten counts. The gene calls are TRBV28 and TRBJ1-2; no clear D gene. Germline assignment: CDR1 MDHEN and CDR2 SYDVKM. The germline V and J ends were trimmed by 1 base and 3 bases, with 9 bases remaining between them. The CDR3 covers 14 residues. CDR3 loop: CASSLFSSYYGYTF. As DNA, the CDR3 is TGTGCCAGCAGTTTATTTTCCTCCTACTATGGCTACACCTTC.

This clonotype was detected many times. The chain uses TRBV6-5 and TRBJ1-2, with D unresolved. The CDR3 length is 15 residues. Per the germline V gene, CDR1 is MNHEY and CDR2 is SVGAGI. Trimming removed 6 bases at V and 1 base at J, with 15 bases between. The CDR3 DNA follows: TGTGCCAGCAGCCCCTGGGTGGATCTTAACTATGGCTACACCTTC. This codes for CASSPWVDLNYGYTF.

The sample holds a few counts of this clonotype. The chain has TRBV20-1 and TRBJ2-7; the D gene is possibly TRBD2 (6 bases). V gave up 6 bases and J gave up 0 bases, with 15 bases separating them. Germline CDR1 reads DFQATT; CDR2 reads SNEGSKA (reference sequence). The CDR3 loop spans 14 amino acids. The CDR3 protein is CSAMTGVYSYEQYF. The CDR3, as DNA: TGCAGTGCCATGACGGGGGTCTACTCCTACGAGCAGTACTTC.

This clonotype has a count of ten or more. The J gene is TRBJ2-5, the V gene TRBV15; D is uncertain. CDR3 length: 15 residues. Germline V gene data show CDR1 as LNHNV and CDR2 as YYDKDF (reference sequence). Trimming took off 0 bases at V and 0 bases at J, with 8 bases between the two ends. The DNA for the CDR3 is TGTGCCACCAGCAGAGAAGTAGCTCACCAAGAGACCCAGTACTTC. Amino acid sequence: CATSREVAHQETQYF.

This clonotype has at least ten counts. This rearrangement joins TRBV20-1 to TRBJ1-5; no reliable D call. Germline CDR1 DFQATT, CDR2 SNEGSKA (reference sequence). The V and J ends lost 0 bases and 6 bases respectively, with 9 bases between them. This CDR3 comprises 13 residues. This chain's CDR3 is CSARDRGSQPQHF. The CDR3 nucleotides are TGCAGTGCTAGAGATAGAGGGAGTCAGCCCCAGCATTTT.

This chain links TRBV6-2 or TRBV6-3 with TRBJ2-7, with unresolved D. Between the trimmed V and J ends, which lost 8 bases and 3 bases, there was a span of 11 bases. From germline, CDR1 is MNHEY and CDR2 SVGEGT. This CDR3 has 12 residues. CDR3 loop: CASRHSNYEQYF. The CDR3 region has the DNA TGTGCCAGCCGGCACTCGAACTACGAGCAGTACTTC.

In this sample, this clonotype turned up once. The chain has TRBV9 and TRBJ2-1, with D tentatively TRBD1 or TRBD2 (6 bases each). V lost 4 bases and J lost 8, with 13 bases in between. Germline loops: CDR1 SGDLS, CDR2 YYNGEE. CDR3 length: 13 residues. The CDR3 coding sequence is TGTGCCAGCAGCCAGTCCGGGGGCCATGAGCAGTTCTTC. Its protein is CASSQSGGHEQFF.

J is TRBJ2-3 and V is TRBV7-9, with D perhaps TRBD2 (5 bases). This CDR3 is 14 amino acids long. In germline, CDR1 is SEHNR, CDR2 FQNEAQ (reference sequence). V lost 3 bases and J 2 bases, leaving 9 bases between the germline ends. CDR3 bases: TGTGCCAGCAGCTTGACTACCTACACAGATACGCAGTATTTT. Translated: CASSLTTYTDTQYF.

The sample holds a few counts of this clonotype. A much bigger clone sits one base away, suggesting this may be a read error. CDR3: CASSLGRTGDLFF. As DNA, the CDR3 is TGCGCCAGCAGCTTGGGCCGAACCGGGGACCTGTTTTTT. The chain recombines TRBV5-1 with TRBJ2-2; tentatively, D is TRBD1 or TRBD2 (5 bases each). In germline, CDR1 is SGHRS, CDR2 YFSETQ. This CDR3 has 13 amino acids. Supplemented by reference TRBV5-1 and TRBJ2-2, the full variable domain reads KAGVTQTPRYLIKTRGQQVTLSCSPISGHRSVSWYQQTPGQGLQFLFEYFSETQRNKGNFPGRFSGRQFSNSRSEMNVSTLELGDSALYLCASSLGRTGDLFFGEGSRLTVL.

The chain is built from TRBV14 and TRBJ1-2; TRBD1 is a possible D gene (5 bases). Trimming pared 2 bases from V and 10 bases from J, leaving 17 bases between. The germline V gene encodes CDR1 SGHDN and CDR2 FVKESK. CDR3 length: 14 amino acids. The CDR3 here is CASSQLAGGYSYTF. The CDR3 bases are TGTGCCAGCAGCCAACTAGCGGGGGGGTACTCCTACACCTTC.

This clonotype was seen at least ten times. The chain uses TRBV5-1 and TRBJ2-2; a weak D match, TRBD2 (6 bases). V lost 3 bases, J lost 3 bases, and 12 bases lay in between. The germline V gene encodes CDR1 SGHRS and CDR2 YFSETQ. The CDR3 is 15 amino acids. The CDR3 sequence: CASSSRDSHTGELFF. For the CDR3, the DNA is TGCGCCAGCAGCTCCCGGGACTCCCACACCGGGGAGCTGTTTTTT.